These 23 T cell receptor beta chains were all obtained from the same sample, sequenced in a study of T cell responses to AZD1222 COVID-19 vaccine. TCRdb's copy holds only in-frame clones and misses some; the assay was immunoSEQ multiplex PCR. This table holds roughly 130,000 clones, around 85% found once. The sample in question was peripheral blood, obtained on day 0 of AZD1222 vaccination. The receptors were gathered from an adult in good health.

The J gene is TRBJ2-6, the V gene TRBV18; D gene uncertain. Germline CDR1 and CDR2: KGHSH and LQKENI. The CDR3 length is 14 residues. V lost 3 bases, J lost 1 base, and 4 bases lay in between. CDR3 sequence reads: CASSPGSGANVLTF. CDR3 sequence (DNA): TGTGCCAGCTCACCGGGGTCTGGGGCCAACGTCCTGACTTTC.

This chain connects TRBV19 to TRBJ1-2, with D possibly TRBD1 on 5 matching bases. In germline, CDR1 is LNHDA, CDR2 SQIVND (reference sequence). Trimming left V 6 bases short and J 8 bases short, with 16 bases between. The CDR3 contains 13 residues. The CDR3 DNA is TGTGCCAGTAGCCACTTAGACAGTCCCGGCTACACCTTC. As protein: CASSHLDSPGYTF.

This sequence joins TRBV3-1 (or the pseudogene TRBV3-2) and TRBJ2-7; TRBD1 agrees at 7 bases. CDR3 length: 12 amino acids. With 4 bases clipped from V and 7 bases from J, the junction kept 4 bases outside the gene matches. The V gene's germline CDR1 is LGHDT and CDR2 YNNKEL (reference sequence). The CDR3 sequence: CASSPTGEEQYF. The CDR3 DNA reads TGTGCCAGCAGCCCCACAGGGGAAGAGCAGTACTTC.

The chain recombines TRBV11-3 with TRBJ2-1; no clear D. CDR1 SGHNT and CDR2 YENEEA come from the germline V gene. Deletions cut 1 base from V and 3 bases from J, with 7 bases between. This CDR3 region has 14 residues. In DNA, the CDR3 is TGTGCCAGCAGCTTAGGGAAGCTCTACAATGAGCAGTTCTTC. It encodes CASSLGKLYNEQFF.

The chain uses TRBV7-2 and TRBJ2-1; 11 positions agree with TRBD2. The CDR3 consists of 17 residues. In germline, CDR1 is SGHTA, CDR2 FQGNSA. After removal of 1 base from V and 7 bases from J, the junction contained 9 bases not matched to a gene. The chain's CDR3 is CASSLEGTSGAGNEQFF. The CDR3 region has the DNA TGTGCCAGCAGCTTAGAAGGGACTAGCGGAGCAGGTAATGAGCAGTTCTTC. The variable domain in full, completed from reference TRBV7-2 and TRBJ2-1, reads GAGVSQSPSNKVTEKGKDVELRCDPISGHTALYWYRQSLGQGLEFLIYFQGNSAPDKSGLPSDRFSAERTGGSVSTLTIQRTQQEDSAVYLCASSLEGTSGAGNEQFFGPGTRLTVL.

The CDR3 reads CASSWDSSNQPQHF. Here the CDR3 DNA reads TGCGCCAGCAGTTGGGACAGCAGCAATCAGCCCCAGCATTTT. This chain connects TRBV10-2 to TRBJ1-5; 7 nucleotides match TRBD1. This CDR3 is 14 amino acids long. Germline V gene sequence: CDR1 WSHSY, CDR2 SAAADI. V lost 5 bases, J lost 1 base, and 2 bases stayed unmatched.

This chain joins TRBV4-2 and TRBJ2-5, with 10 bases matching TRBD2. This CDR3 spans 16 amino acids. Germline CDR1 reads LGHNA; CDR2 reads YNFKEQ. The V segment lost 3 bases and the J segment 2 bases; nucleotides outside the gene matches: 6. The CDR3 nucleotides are TGTGCCAGCAGCCACCCTTTAGCGGGGGGTCAAGAGACCCAGTACTTC. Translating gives CASSHPLAGGQETQYF.

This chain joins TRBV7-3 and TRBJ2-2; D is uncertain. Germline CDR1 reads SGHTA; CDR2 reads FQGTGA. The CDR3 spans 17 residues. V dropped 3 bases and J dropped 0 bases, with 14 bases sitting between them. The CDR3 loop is CASSLVPKGSNTGELFF. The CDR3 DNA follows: TGTGCCAGCAGCTTGGTCCCTAAAGGGTCGAACACCGGGGAGCTGTTTTTT.

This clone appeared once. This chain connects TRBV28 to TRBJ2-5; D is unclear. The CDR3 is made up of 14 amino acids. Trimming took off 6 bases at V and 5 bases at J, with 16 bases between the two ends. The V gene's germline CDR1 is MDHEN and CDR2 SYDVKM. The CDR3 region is CASSPPAVEETQYF. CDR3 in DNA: TGTGCCAGCAGCCCGCCGGCGGTTGAGGAGACCCAGTACTTC.

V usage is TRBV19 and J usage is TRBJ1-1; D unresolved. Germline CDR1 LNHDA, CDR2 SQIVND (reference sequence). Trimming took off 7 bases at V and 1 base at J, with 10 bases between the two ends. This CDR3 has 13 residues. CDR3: CASTNYKNTEAFF. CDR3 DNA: TGTGCCAGTACCAATTACAAGAACACTGAAGCTTTCTTT.

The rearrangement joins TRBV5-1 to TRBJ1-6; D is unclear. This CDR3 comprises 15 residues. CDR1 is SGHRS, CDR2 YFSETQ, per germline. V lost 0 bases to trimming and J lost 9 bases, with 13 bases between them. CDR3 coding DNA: TGCGCCAGCAGCTTGGACATGAAACGTGGTTCACCCCTCCACTTT. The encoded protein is CASSLDMKRGSPLHF.

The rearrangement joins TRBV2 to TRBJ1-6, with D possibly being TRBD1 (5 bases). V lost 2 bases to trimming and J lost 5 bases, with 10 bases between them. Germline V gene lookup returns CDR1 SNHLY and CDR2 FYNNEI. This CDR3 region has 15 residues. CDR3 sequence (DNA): TGTGCCAGCAGTGAAACGGCAGGGCATAATTCACCCCTCCACTTT. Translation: CASSETAGHNSPLHF. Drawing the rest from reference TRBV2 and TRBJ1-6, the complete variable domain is EPEVTQTPSHQVTQMGQEVILRCVPISNHLYFYWYRQILGQKVEFLVSFYNNEISEKSEIFDDQFSVERPDGSNFTLKIRSTKLEDSAMYFCASSETAGHNSPLHFGNGTRLTVT.

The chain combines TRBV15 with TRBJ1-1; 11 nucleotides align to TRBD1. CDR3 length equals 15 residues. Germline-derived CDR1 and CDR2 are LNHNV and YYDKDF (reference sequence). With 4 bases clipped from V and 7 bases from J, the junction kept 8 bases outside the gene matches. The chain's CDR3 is CATSTSDRGLDEAFF. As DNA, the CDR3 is TGTGCCACCAGCACCTCGGACAGGGGGCTAGATGAAGCTTTCTTT.

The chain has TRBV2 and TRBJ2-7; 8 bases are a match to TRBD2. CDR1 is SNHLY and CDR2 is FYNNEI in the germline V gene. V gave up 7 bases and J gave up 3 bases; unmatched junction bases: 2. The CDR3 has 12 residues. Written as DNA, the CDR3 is TGTGCCAGCACGGGAGGGAACTACGAGCAGTACTTC. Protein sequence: CASTGGNYEQYF.

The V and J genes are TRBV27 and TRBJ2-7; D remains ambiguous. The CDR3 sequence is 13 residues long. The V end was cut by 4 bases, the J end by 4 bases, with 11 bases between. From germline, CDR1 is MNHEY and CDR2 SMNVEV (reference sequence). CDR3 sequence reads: CASSYNSNYEQYF. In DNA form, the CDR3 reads TGTGCCAGCAGTTATAACAGTAATTACGAGCAGTACTTC.

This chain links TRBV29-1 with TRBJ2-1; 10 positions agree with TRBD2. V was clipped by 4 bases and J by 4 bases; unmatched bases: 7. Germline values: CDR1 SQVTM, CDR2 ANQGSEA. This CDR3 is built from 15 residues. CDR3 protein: CSVASGRAGYNEQFF. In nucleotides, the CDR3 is TGCAGCGTTGCCAGCGGGAGGGCCGGATACAATGAGCAGTTCTTC.

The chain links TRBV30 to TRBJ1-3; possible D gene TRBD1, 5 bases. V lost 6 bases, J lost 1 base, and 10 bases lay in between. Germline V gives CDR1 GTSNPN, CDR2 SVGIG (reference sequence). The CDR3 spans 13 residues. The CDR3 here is CACSAGSGNTIYF. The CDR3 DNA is TGTGCCTGCTCCGCAGGGTCTGGAAACACCATATATTTT.

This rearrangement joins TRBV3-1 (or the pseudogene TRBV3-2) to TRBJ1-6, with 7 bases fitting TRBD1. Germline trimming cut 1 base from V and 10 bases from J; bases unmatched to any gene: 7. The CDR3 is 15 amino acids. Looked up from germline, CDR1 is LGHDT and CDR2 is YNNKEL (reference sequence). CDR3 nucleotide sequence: TGTGCCAGCAGCCAAGGAAGGACAGGACAGTCACCCCTCCACTTT. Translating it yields CASSQGRTGQSPLHF.

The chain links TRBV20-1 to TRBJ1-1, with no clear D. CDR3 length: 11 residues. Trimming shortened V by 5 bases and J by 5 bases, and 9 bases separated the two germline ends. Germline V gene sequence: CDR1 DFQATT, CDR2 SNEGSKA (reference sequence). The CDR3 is CSAAERTEAFF. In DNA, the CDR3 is TGCAGTGCTGCGGAAAGAACTGAAGCTTTCTTT.

CDR3 nucleotide sequence: TGTGCCAGCTCATCCTCGGACTGGGTGGATACGCAGTATTTT. Its protein product is CASSSSDWVDTQYF. V gene TRBV18 combines with J gene TRBJ2-3; D is possibly TRBD2 (5 bases). Germline V lookup: CDR1 KGHSH, CDR2 LQKENI. This CDR3 contains 14 residues. V was clipped by 5 bases and J by 6 bases, with 15 bases between them.

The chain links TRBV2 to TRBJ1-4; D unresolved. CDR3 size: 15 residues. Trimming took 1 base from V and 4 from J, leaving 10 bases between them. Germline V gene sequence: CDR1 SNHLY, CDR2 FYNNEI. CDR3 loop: CASSEGAALNEKLFF. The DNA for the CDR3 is TGTGCCAGCAGTGAAGGGGCAGCGCTTAATGAAAAACTGTTTTTT.

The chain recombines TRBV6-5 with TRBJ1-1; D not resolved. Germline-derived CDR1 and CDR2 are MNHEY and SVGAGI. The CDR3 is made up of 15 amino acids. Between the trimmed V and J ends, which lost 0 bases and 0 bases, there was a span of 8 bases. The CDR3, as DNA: TGTGCCAGCAGTTACTCTAAGTACTTGAACACTGAAGCTTTCTTT. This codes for CASSYSKYLNTEAFF.

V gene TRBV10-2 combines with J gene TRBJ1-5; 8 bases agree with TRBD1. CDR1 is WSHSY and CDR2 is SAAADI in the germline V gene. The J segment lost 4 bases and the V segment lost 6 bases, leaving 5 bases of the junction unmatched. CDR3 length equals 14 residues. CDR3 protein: CASRYGQGNQPQHF. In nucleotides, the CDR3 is TGCGCCAGCAGGTACGGACAGGGAAATCAGCCCCAGCATTTT.